These 16 T cell receptor beta chains came from one sample sequenced in a study of blood T cell repertoires in COVID-19. Measured with immunoSEQ multiplex PCR; TCRdb has only the in-frame clones, and not every one. Among about 370,000 clones, 75% to 90% were seen once, and the ten largest hold 1%. Sequenced input: PBMCs or T cells enriched from blood (not recorded which). The origin of the receptors is a man between 18 and 29 years old who had recovered from COVID-19.

The chain has TRBV28 and TRBJ1-1; the D gene is possibly TRBD1 (6 bases). The CDR3 contains 12 residues. The V gene lost 8 bases and the J gene lost 3 bases, with 10 bases spanning the gap. Looked up from germline, CDR1 is MDHEN and CDR2 is SYDVKM. The DNA for the CDR3 is TGTGCCAGCTTAGGGGGGGACACTGAAGCTTTCTTT. This gives the protein CASLGGDTEAFF.

V usage is TRBV29-1 and J usage is TRBJ2-5; 7 bases align to TRBD2. Germline loops: CDR1 SQVTM, CDR2 ANQGSEA. V lost 4 bases, J lost 2 bases, and 4 bases stayed unmatched. CDR3 size: 13 residues. The CDR3 bases are TGCAGCGTTGGAAGGGGAGGGCAAGAGACCCAGTACTTC. Encoded protein: CSVGRGGQETQYF.

The genes are TRBV5-8 and TRBJ2-5; 9 nucleotides line up with TRBD1. Germline values: CDR1 SGHTS, CDR2 YDEGEE. Trimming cost V 1 base and J 5 bases; bases outside gene matches: 6. The CDR3 covers 15 residues. Here the CDR3 reads CASSLQGQGAETQYF. In DNA form, the CDR3 reads TGTGCCAGCAGCTTGCAGGGACAGGGTGCCGAGACCCAGTACTTC.

This chain uses TRBV7-2 with TRBJ1-2, with a possible D match to TRBD1 (5 bases). Trimming stripped 5 bases from V and 1 base from J, with 14 bases between. Per germline, CDR1 SGHTA and CDR2 FQGNSA. The CDR3 sequence is 15 residues long. Here the CDR3 DNA reads TGTGCCAGCAGCGCAGACAGCTCTTATAACTATGGCTACACCTTC. It yields the protein CASSADSSYNYGYTF. The full variable domain, completed using reference TRBV7-2 and TRBJ1-2, is GAGVSQSPSNKVTEKGKDVELRCDPISGHTALYWYRQSLGQGLEFLIYFQGNSAPDKSGLPSDRFSAERTGGSVSTLTIQRTQQEDSAVYLCASSADSSYNYGYTFGSGTRLTVV.

This clone was counted a few times. The V gene is TRBV7-2, the J gene TRBJ2-7; tentatively, D is TRBD2 (7 bases). V lost 5 bases, J lost 3 bases, and 17 bases lay in between. From germline, CDR1 is SGHTA and CDR2 FQGNSA. The CDR3 extends over 15 amino acids. CDR3 sequence reads: CASSPPAGAFYEQYF. DNA for the CDR3: TGTGCCAGCAGCCCCCCGGCGGGGGCGTTCTACGAGCAGTACTTC.

This sequence joins TRBV28 and TRBJ1-3; 9 nucleotides line up with TRBD1. The V segment lost 1 base and the J segment 2 bases; nucleotides outside the gene matches: 3. Germline V gives CDR1 MDHEN, CDR2 SYDVKM. The CDR3 contains 16 residues. Written as DNA, the CDR3 is TGTGCCAGCAGTTTATTTGGACAGGGGACTGGAAACACCATATATTTT. Its translation is CASSLFGQGTGNTIYF.

V gene TRBV7-2 combines with J gene TRBJ2-2, with 11 nucleotides matching TRBD2. This CDR3 is built from 16 residues. The ends lost 1 base at V and 6 bases at J; junction bases unmatched: 4. Germline CDR1 is SGHTA and CDR2 is FQGNSA. This CDR3 is CASSLGSSGGAGELFF. CDR3 DNA sequence: TGTGCCAGCAGCTTAGGAAGTAGCGGGGGGGCCGGGGAGCTGTTTTTT.

The chain employs TRBV28 and TRBJ2-6; TRBD1 agrees at 7 bases. CDR3 length equals 18 residues. Germline V gene data show CDR1 as MDHEN and CDR2 as SYDVKM. V dropped 2 bases and J dropped 0; count of bases not matched to a gene: 7. This CDR3 is CASSLIQGISSGANVLTF. The DNA of the CDR3 is TGTGCCAGCAGTTTAATACAGGGGATTAGCTCTGGGGCCAACGTCCTGACTTTC.

V usage is TRBV28 and J usage is TRBJ1-1; 7 nucleotides align to TRBD1. Germline V lookup: CDR1 MDHEN, CDR2 SYDVKM. The CDR3 totals 14 residues. J gave up 7 bases and V 4 bases, and 9 bases lay outside the gene matches. CDR3 amino acids: CASSSLGQNFEAFF. The CDR3 DNA reads TGTGCCAGCAGTTCCTTGGGACAGAACTTTGAAGCTTTCTTT.

This chain connects TRBV19 to TRBJ2-1; 8 nucleotides align to TRBD2. The CDR3 has 16 residues. Germline loops: CDR1 LNHDA, CDR2 SQIVND (reference sequence). The trim removed 5 bases at V and 5 bases at J, leaving 11 bases unmatched. Here the CDR3 reads CASSPRLAGGNNEQFF. The DNA for the CDR3 is TGTGCCAGTAGTCCCCGTCTAGCGGGCGGTAACAATGAGCAGTTCTTC.

The gene calls are TRBV29-1 and TRBJ1-2; no definite D call. CDR3 length: 19 residues. Per the germline V gene, CDR1 is SQVTM and CDR2 is ANQGSEA. V was trimmed by 6 bases and J by 6 bases, leaving 35 bases between them. This CDR3 is CSVGPLSSAYPQGLDGYTF. DNA of the CDR3: TGCAGCGTGGGCCCCTTGTCGTCGGCCTACCCACAAGGCCTAGATGGCTACACCTTC.

The table lists this clone with a count of one. CDR3 coding DNA: TGTGCCAGCGGATTCCAGGGTTTTGAAAAACTGTTTTTT. This gives the protein CASGFQGFEKLFF. The chain employs TRBV25-1 and TRBJ1-4; possibly TRBD1 for D (5 bases). The germline V gene has CDR1 MGHDK and CDR2 SYGVNS. The V end lost 8 bases, the J end lost 7 bases, and 14 bases lay between the germline ends. This CDR3 is 13 amino acids long.

This clone was recorded once. The CDR3 is CASSVPGISEKLFF. Written as DNA, the CDR3 is TGTGCCAGCAGCGTACCCGGGATATCTGAAAAACTGTTTTTT. The chain links TRBV9 to TRBJ1-4; D remains unclear. V lost 1 base to trimming and J lost 7 bases, with 11 bases between them. Germline V gene lookup returns CDR1 SGDLS and CDR2 YYNGEE. CDR3 length equals 14 residues.

V gene TRBV28 combines with J gene TRBJ2-6; the D gene is possibly TRBD2 (5 bases). Germline V lookup: CDR1 MDHEN, CDR2 SYDVKM. Trimming pared 9 bases from V and 1 base from J, leaving 16 bases between. CDR3 length equals 16 residues. The CDR3 DNA is TGTGCCAGTATGGCGCGGGTCGGGTCTGGGGCCAACGTCCTGACTTTC. Translated: CASMARVGSGANVLTF.

This chain uses TRBV11-2 with TRBJ2-3; 9 bases fit TRBD2. The length of the CDR3 is 16 residues. After removal of 2 bases from V and 2 bases from J, the junction contained 5 bases not matched to a gene. Germline V gene sequence: CDR1 SGHAT, CDR2 FQNNGV. Written as DNA, the CDR3 is TGTGCCAGCAGCTTATTCGGCGGGGGGGACACAGATACGCAGTATTTT. Its translation: CASSLFGGGDTDTQYF.

The V call is TRBV28, the J call TRBJ1-1, with 8 positions matching TRBD1. After removal of 4 bases from V and 8 bases from J, the junction contained 9 bases not matched to a gene. The CDR3 is 14 amino acids. Looked up from germline, CDR1 is MDHEN and CDR2 is SYDVKM. CDR3 amino acids: CASSSGQVPQEAFF. The CDR3 DNA reads as TGTGCCAGCAGTTCGGGACAGGTACCCCAAGAAGCTTTCTTT.